Following are 25 T cell receptor beta chains from one sample sequenced in a study of shared clonotypes between healthy human individuals. Naive CD8 isolation took CD45RO-negative cells positively selected for CCR7 and excluded terminally differentiated effector memory CD45RA+ cells. Measured with immunoSEQ multiplex PCR; TCRdb has only the in-frame clones, and not every one. The data hold about 2.1 million clones, with 93% observed a single time. Sequenced material: naive CD8+ T cells from PBMCs. The source is a man between 18 and 35 years old in good health. Some clones in this sample may be carry-over from other donors' samples.

This clone was found once. The V call is TRBV27, the J call TRBJ2-1; no reliable D call. CDR3 length: 15 residues. The germline V and J ends were trimmed by 1 base and 5 bases, with 12 bases remaining between them. From germline, CDR1 is MNHEY and CDR2 SMNVEV (reference sequence). As DNA, the CDR3 is TGTGCCAGCAGTTTATTCTGGACGGAACACAATGAGCAGTTCTTC. As protein: CASSLFWTEHNEQFF.

This clone was counted between two and nine times. The chain combines TRBV28 with TRBJ1-5, with D tentatively TRBD1 (5 bases). Trimming stripped 10 bases from V and 5 bases from J, with 18 bases between. Germline loops: CDR1 MDHEN, CDR2 SYDVKM. The CDR3 is made up of 14 amino acids. CDR3 residues: CAITPGRVDQPQHF. For the CDR3, the DNA is TGTGCCATTACCCCGGGGCGCGTCGATCAGCCCCAGCATTTT.

On this clone: Other DNA sequences of this sample code for an identical CDR3. V gene TRBV29-1 combines with J gene TRBJ2-7; D may be TRBD2 (5 bases). Trimming left V 5 bases short and J 0 bases short, with 5 bases between. The CDR3 is made up of 11 amino acids. Germline V gene lookup returns CDR1 SQVTM and CDR2 ANQGSEA. In DNA, the CDR3 is TGCAGCGTTCGGGACTCCTACGAGCAGTACTTC. It translates to CSVRDSYEQYF.

V usage is TRBV11-2 and J usage is TRBJ1-1; tentative D call: TRBD1 (5 bases). CDR3 length: 13 amino acids. V was clipped by 6 bases and J by 5 bases, with 13 bases between them. CDR1 and CDR2 (germline): SGHAT, FQNNGV. CDR3 residues: CASRSRGSTEAFF. The CDR3 region has the DNA TGTGCCAGCAGGTCGCGGGGGTCGACTGAAGCTTTCTTT.

The chain couples TRBV4-2 to TRBJ1-3; D is ambiguous. V was shortened by 2 bases and J by 4 bases, with 21 bases between the two germline ends. Germline loops: CDR1 LGHNA, CDR2 YNFKEQ. This CDR3 is built from 18 residues. The CDR3 spells CASSQSPPTWEAGNTIYF. The CDR3 nucleotides are TGTGCCAGCAGCCAAAGTCCCCCCACCTGGGAGGCGGGAAACACCATATATTTT.

The chain links TRBV7-9 to TRBJ2-1, with 13 bases that match TRBD2. Germline CDR1 reads SEHNR; CDR2 reads FQNEAQ (reference sequence). This CDR3 is built from 17 residues. Trimming took 3 bases from V and 10 from J; bases not matched to a gene: 12. CDR3: CASSFPDGLAGVGEQFF. The CDR3 DNA reads TGTGCCAGCAGCTTTCCAGACGGACTAGCGGGAGTCGGGGAGCAGTTCTTC.

A word on this clone: Other DNA sequences in the same sample also yield this CDR3. The CDR3 coding sequence is TGTGCCAGCCGCGCTCGCTCCTACAATGAGCAGTTCTTC. It codes for CASRARSYNEQFF. This chain uses TRBV28 with TRBJ2-1; D gene uncertain. CDR3 length: 13 amino acids. From germline, CDR1 is MDHEN and CDR2 SYDVKM. V lost 8 bases and J lost 0, with 8 bases in between.

The chain is built from TRBV7-8 and TRBJ1-1; no clear D gene. Trimming took 0 bases from V and 3 from J, leaving 11 bases between them. Germline V lookup: CDR1 SGHVS, CDR2 FQNEAQ. This CDR3 is 15 amino acids long. The CDR3 is CASSLALGRDTEAFF. CDR3 DNA: TGTGCCAGCAGCTTAGCCTTGGGGAGAGACACTGAAGCTTTCTTT.

This chain connects TRBV10-3 to TRBJ2-7, with D uncertain. The CDR3 extends over 15 amino acids. The ends were cut back, 5 bases at V and 1 base at J, with 15 bases in the middle. Germline assignment: CDR1 ENHRY and CDR2 SYGVKD. The CDR3 bases are TGTGCCATCAGTAACCGCGGCCTCACTTCCTACGAGCAGTACTTC. This encodes CAISNRGLTSYEQYF.

This rearrangement joins TRBV11-2 to TRBJ2-3; no definite D call. Germline V gives CDR1 SGHAT, CDR2 FQNNGV. V lost 5 bases and J 2 bases, leaving 14 bases between the germline ends. This CDR3 has 15 amino acids. The CDR3 DNA reads as TGTGCCAGCAGCCCCATCTTGAGCACCACAGATACGCAGTATTTT. Translated, it gives CASSPILSTTDTQYF.

The V and J genes are TRBV28 and TRBJ2-3, with TRBD2 matching 10 bases. Germline CDR1 reads MDHEN; CDR2 reads SYDVKM. CDR3 length equals 17 residues. V trimming: 4 bases; J trimming: 2 bases; junction bases outside the gene matches: 9. In DNA, the CDR3 is TGTGCCAGCAGTTCCCCTCCTAGCGGGAGTCCCACAGATACGCAGTATTTT. This gives the protein CASSSPPSGSPTDTQYF.

The CDR3 DNA follows: TGTGCCATCAGTGATATAGGGAGGGGTAACGAGCAGTACTTC. Translation: CAISDIGRGNEQYF. This chain joins TRBV10-3 and TRBJ2-7, with TRBD2 identical over 7 bases. V was pared by 3 bases and J by 5 bases, with 7 bases of the junction left unmatched. Germline V CDR1 and CDR2: ENHRY, SYGVKD. The CDR3 totals 14 residues.

The chain combines TRBV6-5 with TRBJ2-5; D gene unclear. The length of the CDR3 is 13 residues. Germline V gene lookup returns CDR1 MNHEY and CDR2 SVGAGI. Trimming took off 2 bases at V and 4 bases at J, with 8 bases between the two ends. CDR3 DNA: TGTGCCAGCAGTTACCGACCAGGAGAGACCCAGTACTTC. Translation gives CASSYRPGETQYF.

This chain connects TRBV9 to TRBJ2-3; 10 bases fit TRBD2. V shed 3 bases, J shed 4 bases, and the junction held 14 bases outside the gene matches. The CDR3 is made up of 18 amino acids. CDR1 is SGDLS, CDR2 YYNGEE, per germline. DNA for the CDR3: TGTGCCAGCAGCGACCAATTTTTAGCGGGAGGCGGTGCAGATACGCAGTATTTT. Translating it yields CASSDQFLAGGGADTQYF.

The chain recombines TRBV11-2 with TRBJ2-3; D gene uncertain. The CDR3 is 14 amino acids. The ends were cut back, 2 bases at V and 6 bases at J, with 12 bases in the middle. Germline values: CDR1 SGHAT, CDR2 FQNNGV. The DNA of the CDR3 is TGTGCCAGCAGCTTAAGCTTGTTGCGGGATACGCAGTATTTT. It translates to CASSLSLLRDTQYF.

This chain uses TRBV30 with TRBJ2-1, with D possibly matching TRBD2 (5 bases). This CDR3 has 14 residues. Germline V gene data show CDR1 as GTSNPN and CDR2 as SVGIG (reference sequence). Trimming left V 5 bases short and J 7 bases short, with 18 bases between. CDR3 sequence reads: CAWSSPGVWNEQFF. The CDR3 DNA sequence: TGTGCCTGGTCGAGTCCCGGGGTCTGGAATGAGCAGTTCTTC.

The chain couples TRBV6-6 to TRBJ1-1, with 9 bases identical to TRBD1. From germline, CDR1 is MNHNY and CDR2 SVGAGI (reference sequence). The CDR3 extends over 15 amino acids. The trim removed 7 bases at V and 1 base at J, leaving 7 bases unmatched. The CDR3, as DNA: TGTGCCAGCAAGTTTAAGACAGGGGGGAACACTGAAGCTTTCTTT. It translates to CASKFKTGGNTEAFF.

On this clone itself: Other nucleotide sequences from this sample produce the same CDR3. The chain employs TRBV27 and TRBJ2-7; D not certain. Germline V gene lookup returns CDR1 MNHEY and CDR2 SMNVEV (reference sequence). Trimming pared 3 bases from V and 6 bases from J, leaving 6 bases between. The CDR3 is made up of 11 amino acids. The CDR3 DNA reads TGTGCCAGCAGTTTTTTTGGCGAGCAGTACTTC. Translated: CASSFFGEQYF.

V gene TRBV9 combines with J gene TRBJ1-3; D is uncertain. The CDR3 is 16 amino acids. CDR1 is SGDLS, CDR2 YYNGEE, per germline. The germline V and J ends were trimmed by 0 bases and 0 bases, with 10 bases remaining between them. CDR3 amino acids: CASSVGPQSSGNTIYF. The CDR3 nucleotides are TGTGCCAGCAGCGTAGGTCCCCAGAGCTCTGGAAACACCATATATTTT.

V usage is TRBV29-1 and J usage is TRBJ2-7; D is unclear. Trimming removed 5 bases at V and 3 bases at J, with 11 bases between. Germline V gene lookup returns CDR1 SQVTM and CDR2 ANQGSEA. The CDR3 sequence is 12 residues long. The CDR3 DNA reads TGCAGCGTTTACACTGGCGGCTACGAGCAGTACTTC. It specifies CSVYTGGYEQYF.

This chain uses TRBV7-8 with TRBJ2-2; a weak D match, TRBD1 (5 bases). The CDR3 contains 13 residues. The germline gives CDR1 SGHVS, CDR2 FQNEAQ. V lost 8 bases, J lost 6 bases, and 13 bases lay in between. CDR3 sequence reads: CASPDSRAGELFF. The CDR3 bases are TGTGCCAGCCCCGACAGCAGAGCCGGGGAGCTGTTTTTT.

On this clone itself: The germline gene is not matched at one end of the junction; a read error may be the cause. This chain uses TRBV7-3 with TRBJ1-1; 7 nucleotides agree with TRBD1. CDR1 and CDR2 from the germline V gene are SGHTA and FQGTGA. This CDR3 is 15 amino acids long. CDR3 loop: CASSLTGDSNTEAFF. As DNA, the CDR3 is TGTGCCAGCAGCCTAACAGGGGATTCGAACACTGAAGCTTTCTTT.

The chain has TRBV13 and TRBJ1-2, with 7 bases lining up with TRBD1. V was pared by 4 bases and J by 0 bases, with 5 bases of the junction left unmatched. Germline lookup yields CDR1 PRHDT and CDR2 FYEKMQ (reference sequence). The CDR3 is 15 residues long. The CDR3 nucleotides are TGTGCCAGCAGCTGGGGACAGCCTGCTAACTATGGCTACACCTTC. Protein: CASSWGQPANYGYTF.

In DNA, the CDR3 is TGTGCCAGCAGCCCGACGGACAGGGGGCATGGCTACACCTTC. Protein: CASSPTDRGHGYTF. The rearrangement uses TRBV14 and TRBJ1-2, with 11 nucleotides matching TRBD1. V shed 4 bases, J shed 6 bases, and the junction held 4 bases outside the gene matches. The CDR3 runs 14 residues. The germline V gene has CDR1 SGHDN and CDR2 FVKESK.

CDR3 nucleotides: TGTGCCAGCAGCTTAGGGGTTCCTTCGTATGGCTACACCTTC. Protein sequence: CASSLGVPSYGYTF. The chain is built from TRBV11-2 and TRBJ1-2; D is uncertain. This CDR3 comprises 14 residues. The V gene lost 1 base and the J gene lost 5 bases, with 11 bases spanning the gap. Germline CDR1 and CDR2: SGHAT and FQNNGV.